Included here is one TCR beta chain sequence, with context. Its target is not known. This entry is derived from a study of CD8 T cells in ankylosing spondylitis. Broader study findings: Disease-linked clones proved CD8+ and comparatively uncommon in peripheral blood. In synovial fluid and blood from reactive arthritis, some motif variants were previously reported.

TCRdb called the 5' RACE reads again in MiXCR, with one record for every CDR3 protein. The table has roughly 230,000 distinct CDR3 sequences, under 12% seen once. The CDR3 is 14 residues long. Germline V CDR1 and CDR2: KGHSH, LQKENI. V was pared by 6 bases and J by 0 bases, with 12 bases between. This clonotype was obtained from a male donor with ankylosing spondylitis or in good health (not recorded which). The sequencing sample was made of blood, either unsorted or a sorted T cell fraction (not recorded which). The rearrangement joins TRBV18 to TRBJ2-7, with D possibly being TRBD1 (6 bases). The CDR3 DNA reads TGTGCCAGCTCGGGGCAGGGGATCTCCTACGAGCAGTACTTC. This translates into CASSGQGISYEQYF. Variable domain in full (rest from reference TRBV18 and TRBJ2-7): NAGVMQNPRHLVRRRGQEARLRCSPMKGHSHVYWYRQLPEEGLKFMVYLQKENIIDESGMPKERFSAEFPKEGPSILRIQQVVRGDSAAYFCASSGQGISYEQYFGPGTRLTVT.